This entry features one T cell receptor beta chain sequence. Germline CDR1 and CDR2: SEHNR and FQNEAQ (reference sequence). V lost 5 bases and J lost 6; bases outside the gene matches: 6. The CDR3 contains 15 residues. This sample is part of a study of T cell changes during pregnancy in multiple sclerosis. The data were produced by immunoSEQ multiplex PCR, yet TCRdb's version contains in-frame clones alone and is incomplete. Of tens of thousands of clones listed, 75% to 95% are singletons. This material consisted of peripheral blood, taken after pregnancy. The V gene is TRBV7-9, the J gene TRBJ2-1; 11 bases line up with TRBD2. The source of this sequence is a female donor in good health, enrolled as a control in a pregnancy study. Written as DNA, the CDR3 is TGTGCCAGCAGCCCCGCTGGGACTAGCGGCAATGAGCAGTTCTTC. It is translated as CASSPAGTSGNEQFF.